These 31 T cell receptor beta chains came from one sample sequenced in a study of blood T cells in healthy people across ages. Using a J-beta primer mix together with a sample-barcoded 5' primer, a second PCR was run for roughly 6 to 11 cycles. TCRdb re-analysed the 5' RACE reads in MiXCR, keeping a single row per CDR3 protein. The table has 700,000 or so distinct CDR3 sequences, 20% to 25% seen once; the top ten hold around a fifth. Sequences were obtained from blood. These receptors were obtained from a man in his sixties or seventies in good health.

This chain joins TRBV28 and TRBJ1-1; weak D call: TRBD1 (6 bases). V lost 7 bases and J lost 6, with 21 bases in between. The germline V gene has CDR1 MDHEN and CDR2 SYDVKM. This CDR3 is built from 15 residues. CDR3 loop: CASNQHGGKGAEAFF. DNA of the CDR3: TGTGCCAGCAATCAGCACGGGGGCAAGGGGGCTGAAGCTTTCTTT.

The chain links TRBV24-1 to TRBJ2-5; the D is unclear. The V and J ends lost 0 bases and 2 bases respectively, with 12 bases between them. This CDR3 comprises 16 residues. Germline CDR1 and CDR2: KGHDR and SFDVKD. CDR3 sequence reads: CATSDLRLGGQETQYF. The CDR3 nucleotides read TGTGCCACCAGTGATTTGCGTCTTGGCGGACAAGAGACCCAGTACTTC.

The rearrangement links TRBV7-2 to TRBJ2-5; TRBD2 agrees at 13 bases. The J call may be in error: the DNA end matches TRBJ2-1 better. Germline V lookup: CDR1 SGHTA, CDR2 FQGNSA. CDR3 length: 16 amino acids. CDR3 nucleotides: TGTGCCAGCAGCTCAAGACTAGCGGGGGGCAGGAATGAGCAGTTCTTC. Translation gives CASSSRLAGGRNEQFF.

This clonotype was counted only a few times. The J gene is TRBJ2-3, the V gene TRBV5-5; 7 bases match TRBD2. CDR1 SGHKS and CDR2 YYEKEE come from the germline V gene (reference sequence). J lost 5 bases, V lost 4 bases, and 10 bases had no gene match. CDR3 length: 15 residues. This CDR3 is CASSPRSGTVDTQYF. In DNA, the CDR3 is TGTGCCAGCAGCCCACGGAGCGGGACTGTAGATACGCAGTATTTT.

The V call is TRBV7-8, the J call TRBJ2-3, with TRBD1 matching 9 bases. This CDR3 has 14 amino acids. Germline CDR1 SGHVS, CDR2 FQNEAQ. With 6 bases clipped from V and 6 bases from J, the junction kept 7 bases outside the gene matches. CDR3 in DNA: TGTGCCAGCAGACCACAGGGGGCTGACGATACGCAGTATTTT. This encodes CASRPQGADDTQYF.

The gene calls are TRBV15 and TRBJ2-5; D could derive from TRBD1 or TRBD2 (5 bases each). This CDR3 contains 15 residues. Looked up from germline, CDR1 is LNHNV and CDR2 is YYDKDF (reference sequence). The ends were cut back, 5 bases at V and 2 bases at J, with 15 bases in the middle. As DNA, the CDR3 is TGTGCCACCAGCCTCAGGGCGAGAGGGCAAGAGACCCAGTACTTC. Protein: CATSLRARGQETQYF.

As regards this clonotype: A read error is likely, as this CDR3 ends without the conserved phenylalanine or tryptophan. The chain couples TRBV7-2 to TRBJ2-5; D tentatively fits TRBD1 or TRBD2 (6 bases each). CDR1 and CDR2 (germline): SGHTA, FQGNSA. Trimming left V 6 bases short and J 4 bases short, with 12 bases between. This CDR3 comprises 13 residues. CDR3 protein: CASSRGRTETQYL. The DNA of the CDR3 is TGTGCCAGCAGTCGGGGGCGGACAGAGACCCAGTACCTC.

The genes are TRBV27 and TRBJ2-5, with 13 bases that match TRBD2. From germline, CDR1 is MNHEY and CDR2 SMNVEV (reference sequence). J gave up 2 bases and V 4 bases, and 7 bases lay outside the gene matches. This CDR3 is built from 17 residues. CDR3 coding DNA: TGTGCCAGCAGTTCAAAGGGACTAGCGGGACCTCAAGAGACCCAGTACTTC. Translating it yields CASSSKGLAGPQETQYF.

This clonotype has a handful of counts. The V and J genes are TRBV20-1 and TRBJ2-5; D is uncertain. Between the trimmed V and J ends, which lost 5 bases and 1 base, there was a span of 11 bases. The germline V gene encodes CDR1 DFQATT and CDR2 SNEGSKA (reference sequence). This CDR3 region has 13 residues. The chain's CDR3 is CSAQTDIQETQYF. The CDR3 DNA is TGCAGTGCTCAGACCGACATCCAAGAGACCCAGTACTTC.

V usage is TRBV28 and J usage is TRBJ1-4, with a possible D match to TRBD1 (5 bases). This CDR3 contains 14 residues. Trimming removed 9 bases at V and 10 bases at J, with 21 bases between. The germline CDR1 and CDR2 sequences are MDHEN and SYDVKM. The CDR3 DNA reads as TGTGCCAGTAAACCTGGGACCCTGGCAGGAAAACTGTTTTTT. It codes for CASKPGTLAGKLFF.

The V and J genes are TRBV7-2 and TRBJ1-2, with D uncertain. Germline V gene data show CDR1 as SGHTA and CDR2 as FQGNSA. This CDR3 spans 12 amino acids. V gave up 5 bases and J gave up 4 bases, with 8 bases separating them. CDR3 loop: CASSPGIYGYTF. The CDR3 coding sequence is TGTGCCAGCAGCCCGGGGATCTATGGCTACACCTTC. Complete variable domain (other parts from reference TRBV7-2 and TRBJ1-2): GAGVSQSPSNKVTEKGKDVELRCDPISGHTALYWYRQSLGQGLEFLIYFQGNSAPDKSGLPSDRFSAERTGGSVSTLTIQRTQQEDSAVYLCASSPGIYGYTFGSGTRLTVV.

This clonotype was found a few times. This chain joins TRBV19 and TRBJ2-3; 8 nucleotides match TRBD2. The CDR3 totals 13 residues. The junction had 3 bases not matched to a gene; V was cut back by 4 bases and J by 6 bases. Per the germline V gene, CDR1 is LNHDA and CDR2 is SQIVND (reference sequence). CDR3 coding DNA: TGTGCCAGTAGTAACATAGCGGGGGATACGCAGTATTTT. This sequence encodes CASSNIAGDTQYF.

The chain uses TRBV28 and TRBJ2-5; D may match TRBD1 or TRBD2 (5 bases each). The J call may be mistaken, given a closer DNA end match to TRBJ2-1. Germline CDR1 MDHEN, CDR2 SYDVKM. The CDR3 has 12 residues. As DNA, the CDR3 is TGTGCCAGCAGGGGACCGCACACGGAGCAGTTCTTC. Encoded protein: CASRGPHTEQFF.

The CDR3 reads CASSRFGGLGEKLFF. The CDR3 DNA follows: TGTGCCAGCAGCCGGTTCGGGGGGCTTGGTGAAAAACTGTTTTTT. V usage is TRBV14 and J usage is TRBJ1-4, with D tentatively TRBD1 (6 bases). Trimming shortened V by 4 bases and J by 7 bases, and 16 bases separated the two germline ends. The germline gives CDR1 SGHDN, CDR2 FVKESK. This CDR3 region has 15 residues.

This clonotype was found a few times. The gene calls are TRBV4-1 and TRBJ2-2; 7 bases map to TRBD1. The CDR3 runs to 16 residues. J gave up 0 bases and V 4 bases, and 5 bases lay outside the gene matches. Per germline, CDR1 MGHRA and CDR2 YSYEKL. As DNA, the CDR3 is TGCGCCAGCAGCCCTAGGGACAGCCCGAACACCGGGGAGCTGTTTTTT. Protein sequence: CASSPRDSPNTGELFF.

This clonotype was seen more than once but under ten times. The chain carries TRBV27 and TRBJ2-1; D is ambiguous. Germline CDR1 reads MNHEY; CDR2 reads SMNVEV (reference sequence). V was trimmed by 8 bases and J by 1 base, leaving 18 bases between them. The CDR3 spans 16 residues. The CDR3 DNA is TGTGCCAGCGGAATGTGGACGGGCTATTCCTACAATGAGCAGTTCTTC. The encoded protein is CASGMWTGYSYNEQFF.

The CDR3 here is CASSSGGQFMNTEAFF. CDR3 bases: TGTGCCAGCAGTAGTGGAGGACAGTTCATGAACACTGAAGCTTTCTTT. The chain has TRBV6-2 or TRBV6-3 and TRBJ1-1; D is possibly TRBD1 (6 bases). V was clipped by 5 bases and J by 0 bases, with 16 bases between them. Germline V gene data show CDR1 as MNHEY and CDR2 as SVGEGT. The length of the CDR3 is 16 residues.

This clonotype has ten or more counts. This rearrangement joins TRBV13 to TRBJ2-2, with D perhaps matching TRBD2 (5 bases). Germline lookup yields CDR1 PRHDT and CDR2 FYEKMQ (reference sequence). CDR3 size: 15 residues. The V gene lost 3 bases and the J gene lost 0 bases, with 8 bases spanning the gap. CDR3 in amino acids: CASSFRSANTGELFF. The CDR3 DNA reads as TGTGCCAGCAGCTTCCGTAGCGCGAACACCGGGGAGCTGTTTTTT.

The CDR3 here is CSARDRRGYEQYF. For the CDR3, the DNA is TGCAGTGCTAGAGACCGGCGGGGTTATGAGCAGTACTTC. The chain links TRBV20-1 to TRBJ2-7; perhaps TRBD2 as D (6 bases). The V end lost 0 bases, the J end lost 7 bases, and 13 bases lay between the germline ends. Looked up from germline, CDR1 is DFQATT and CDR2 is SNEGSKA (reference sequence). The CDR3 spans 13 residues.

This rearrangement joins TRBV4-3 to TRBJ2-1, with a possible D match to TRBD2 (6 bases). Germline V gives CDR1 LGHNA, CDR2 YSLEER. The CDR3 consists of 15 residues. Deletions cut 0 bases from V and 4 bases from J, with 10 bases between. The CDR3 sequence is CASSQENSGYNEQFF. The DNA of the CDR3 is TGCGCCAGCAGCCAAGAAAATAGCGGATACAATGAGCAGTTCTTC.

This sequence joins TRBV7-2 and TRBJ2-1; D unresolved. Germline lookup yields CDR1 SGHTA and CDR2 FQGNSA. The V gene lost 4 bases and the J gene lost 12 bases, with 16 bases spanning the gap. The length of the CDR3 is 13 residues. CDR3 nucleotide sequence: TGTGCCAGCAGCTCAAATGGGGTCTCTAGGCAGTTCTTC. This codes for CASSSNGVSRQFF.

This clonotype was found many times. J is TRBJ1-1 and V is TRBV29-1; D is unresolved. CDR3 length: 10 amino acids. Per the germline V gene, CDR1 is SQVTM and CDR2 is ANQGSEA. The V gene lost 7 bases and the J gene lost 5 bases, with 8 bases spanning the gap. The CDR3 loop is CSALGTEAFF. The CDR3 bases are TGCAGCGCCCTCGGGACTGAAGCTTTCTTT.

This clonotype was detected only a few times. A read error may produce the germline difference seen at one junction end. The chain combines TRBV7-2 with TRBJ2-3; 7 nucleotides match TRBD2. The CDR3 has 15 amino acids. Germline lookup yields CDR1 SGHTA and CDR2 FQGNSA. The CDR3 is CASSLQAGVTDTQYF. CDR3 DNA sequence: TGCGCCAGCAGCCTTCAGGCGGGGGTCACAGATACGCAGTATTTT.

V is TRBV9 and J is TRBJ1-3; perhaps TRBD1 as D (5 bases). CDR3 length: 15 amino acids. Trimming shortened V by 1 base and J by 3 bases, and 11 bases separated the two germline ends. Germline assignment: CDR1 SGDLS and CDR2 YYNGEE. The CDR3 nucleotides read TGTGCCAGCAGCGTATGGGACGGGGGTGGAAACACCATATATTTT. Protein sequence: CASSVWDGGGNTIYF.

In this sample, this clonotype turned up a few times. The J gene is TRBJ2-3, the V gene TRBV29-1, with D perhaps TRBD2 (5 bases). Trimming took 3 bases from V and 5 from J, leaving 12 bases between them. Germline V lookup: CDR1 SQVTM, CDR2 ANQGSEA. This CDR3 spans 13 amino acids. CDR3 amino acids: CSVELSGGDTQYF. CDR3 DNA: TGCAGCGTTGAGCTTTCTGGAGGAGATACGCAGTATTTT.

This clonotype has a handful of counts. The chain recombines TRBV6-1 with TRBJ2-5, with TRBD2 matching over 14 bases. The DNA end favors TRBJ2-1, so the J call may be wrong. Per germline, CDR1 MNHNS and CDR2 SASEGT. CDR3 length: 17 amino acids. DNA for the CDR3: TGTGCCAGCAGTCCCCGACTAGCGGGAGGGCTGAGGAATGAGCAGTTCTTC. Translated: CASSPRLAGGLRNEQFF.

This clonotype has just a few counts. The chain joins TRBV28 to TRBJ2-1, with TRBD2 matching 16 bases. This CDR3 has 16 amino acids. Germline loops: CDR1 MDHEN, CDR2 SYDVKM. V shed 4 bases, J shed 10 bases, and the junction held 7 bases outside the gene matches. CDR3 in DNA: TGTGCCAGCAGTTCCGGGACTAGCGGGAGGGTAGTCGAGCAGTTCTTC. Its translation: CASSSGTSGRVVEQFF.

In this sample, this clonotype turned up a few times. The gene calls are TRBV2 and TRBJ1-2; D call uncertain. The V gene's germline CDR1 is SNHLY and CDR2 FYNNEI. Deletions cut 7 bases from V and 0 bases from J, with 21 bases between. CDR3 length equals 17 residues. The CDR3 DNA sequence: TGTGCCAGCACGGCTGTAGACTTCTCCGAAGCTAACTATGGCTACACCTTC. Encoded protein: CASTAVDFSEANYGYTF. Looking up the rest from reference TRBV2 and TRBJ1-2 gives the full variable domain: EPEVTQTPSHQVTQMGQEVILRCVPISNHLYFYWYRQILGQKVEFLVSFYNNEISEKSEIFDDQFSVERPDGSNFTLKIRSTKLEDSAMYFCASTAVDFSEANYGYTFGSGTRLTVV.

Points on this clonotype: One end of the junction is discordant with germline, which a read error may explain. This chain connects TRBV6-5 to TRBJ2-2, with 7 bases aligning to TRBD1. The CDR3 loop spans 17 amino acids. The germline gives CDR1 MNHEY, CDR2 SVGAGI. The DNA for the CDR3 is TGTGCCAGCAGTTCCTCTCCGGGACAGCCATACACCGGGGAACTGTTTTTT. Protein product: CASSSSPGQPYTGELFF.

The table lists this clonotype with a few counts. The chain has TRBV6-1 and TRBJ1-1; possibly TRBD1 for D (6 bases). The length of the CDR3 is 14 residues. Germline assignment: CDR1 MNHNS and CDR2 SASEGT. Trimming took off 9 bases at V and 3 bases at J, with 17 bases between the two ends. The CDR3 DNA reads TGTGCCAGTAAGGGGGGGACCAGTGACACTGAAGCTTTCTTT. Protein sequence: CASKGGTSDTEAFF.

The table lists this clonotype with many counts. The CDR3, as DNA: TGTGCCAGCAGAAATAGCGGGGGGGATCGTGGTTTCACAGATACGCAGTATTTT. It is translated as CASRNSGGDRGFTDTQYF. This rearrangement joins TRBV6-1 to TRBJ2-3, with 11 bases identical to TRBD2. Per the germline V gene, CDR1 is MNHNS and CDR2 is SASEGT. V shed 6 bases and J 2 bases; nucleotides not matched to a gene: 13. This CDR3 is 18 amino acids long.